This T cell receptor beta chain was identified during a study of resident and recirculating memory T cells in vitiligo. Study-wide context: Epidermis came from shave biopsies of lesional and nonlesional sites, plus PBMCs.

TCRdb's table, derived via immunoSEQ multiplex PCR, lists solely in-frame clones and lacks some. This sample has 40,000 to 50,000 clones; about 90% occur once, and the top ten carry more than 3.5%. Stability required unchanged lesions during the previous 6 months. With 4 bases clipped from V and 3 bases from J, the junction kept 5 bases outside the gene matches. The germline gives CDR1 SGHKS, CDR2 YYEKEE (reference sequence). This CDR3 contains 16 residues. Sequencing input: blood. This TCR was sampled from a male donor with vitiligo. V and J are TRBV5-5 and TRBJ2-5; 14 nucleotides match TRBD2. As DNA, the CDR3 is TGTGCCAGCAGCAAGGGACTAGCGGGGGTGGAAGAGACCCAGTACTTC. As protein: CASSKGLAGVEETQYF.